This TCR beta chain was captured by sequencing in a study of response to subunit inactivated influenza vaccine. The study, taken as a whole, reports: Each seasonal influenza vaccination, the authors suggested, recruits few new T cells.

In its sample, this clonotype was seen a few times. Its antigen remains unidentified. One entry per CDR3 protein, called by TCRdb with MiXCR from the RT-PCR reads. The table records over 800,000 distinct CDR3 sequences, roughly 20% of them present only once. The sequence was collected from a man aged 50 to 59 who received an inactivated influenza vaccine. The sequencing here drew on PBMCs from blood, taken more than 4 days after vaccination.

DNA for the CDR3: TGTGCCAGCAGCGGAGGGACAGGGGCAGAAGCTTTCTTT. Its protein product is CASSGGTGAEAFF. The chain has TRBV7-9 and TRBJ1-1; 10 bases are shared with TRBD1. Trimming at V came to 5 bases and at J to 8 bases, leaving 5 bases not matched to a gene. CDR1 SEHNR and CDR2 FQNEAQ come from the germline V gene (reference sequence). CDR3 length equals 13 residues. The whole variable domain, remainder taken from reference TRBV7-9 and TRBJ1-1, is DTGVSQNPRHKITKRGQNVTFRCDPISEHNRLYWYRQTLGQGPEFLTYFQNEAQLEKSRLLSDRFSAERPKGSFSTLEIQRTEQGDSAMYLCASSGGTGAEAFFGQGTRLTVV.